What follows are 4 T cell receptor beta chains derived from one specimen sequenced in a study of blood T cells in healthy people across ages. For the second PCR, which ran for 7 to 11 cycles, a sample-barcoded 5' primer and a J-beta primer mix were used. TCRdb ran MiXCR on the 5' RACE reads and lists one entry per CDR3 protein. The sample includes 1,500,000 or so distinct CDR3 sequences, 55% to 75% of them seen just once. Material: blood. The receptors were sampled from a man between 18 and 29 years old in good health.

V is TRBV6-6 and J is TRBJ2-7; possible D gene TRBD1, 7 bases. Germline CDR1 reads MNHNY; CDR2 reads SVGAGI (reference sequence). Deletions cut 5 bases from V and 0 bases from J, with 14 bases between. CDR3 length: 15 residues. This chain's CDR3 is CASSPRGTASYEQYF. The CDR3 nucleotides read TGTGCCAGCAGTCCCCGGGGGACAGCCTCCTACGAGCAGTACTTC.

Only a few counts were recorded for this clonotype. CDR3 loop: CASSFGLANEQFF. CDR3 coding DNA: TGTGCCAGCAGTTTTGGACTAGCTAATGAGCAGTTCTTC. The chain carries TRBV3-1 and TRBJ2-1, with 8 bases aligning to TRBD2. The CDR3 covers 13 residues. V lost 6 bases to trimming and J lost 7 bases; unmatched junction nucleotides: 5. Germline V gene sequence: CDR1 LGHDT, CDR2 YNNKEL (reference sequence).

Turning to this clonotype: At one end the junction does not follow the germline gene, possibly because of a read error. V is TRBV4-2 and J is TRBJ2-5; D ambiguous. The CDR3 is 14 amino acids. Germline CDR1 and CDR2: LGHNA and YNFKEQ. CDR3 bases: TGTGCCAGCAGACAAGATCAGTTCAGCCAGACACAGTACTTC. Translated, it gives CASRQDQFSQTQYF.

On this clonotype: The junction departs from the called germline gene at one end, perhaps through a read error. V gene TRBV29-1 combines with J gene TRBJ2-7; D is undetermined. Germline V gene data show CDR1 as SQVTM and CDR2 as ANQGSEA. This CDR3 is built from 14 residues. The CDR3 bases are TGCATCGTTGATAGATCCAGCTCCTACAATGAGCAGTACTTC. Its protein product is CIVDRSSSYNEQYF.